This TCR beta chain was captured in a study of T-cell reconstitution after alpha-beta-depleted transplantation in children. Using unique molecular identifiers, the investigators prepared the TCRbeta library. TCRdb independently ran MiXCR on the PCR reads; one entry per CDR3 protein. The sample carries over 550,000 distinct CDR3 sequences, about 10% recorded once. CDR1 is SNHLY, CDR2 FYNNEI, per germline. Trimming took 9 bases from V and 6 from J; bases not matched to a gene: 11. The CDR3 length is 13 residues. This clonotype has just a few counts. The chain links TRBV2 to TRBJ2-7, with 7 bases matching TRBD2. The clonotype originates from a human donor who donated a stem cell graft to a child with acute myeloid leukemia. The sequenced sample was PBMCs from the stem cell graft donor, obtained from the stem cell graft. The CDR3 reads CARGGTSRREQYF. DNA of the CDR3: TGTGCCAGGGGAGGGACGTCCCGTCGCGAGCAGTACTTC.